The 28 T cell receptor beta chains presented below share a single source sample, sequenced in a study of cytomegalovirus exposure and HLA in healthy donors. Primers for the PCR totalled 60 Vbeta and 13 Jbeta. Profiling relied on immunoSEQ multiplex PCR, and the TCRdb table lists in-frame clones only, not all of them. Of 200,000 to 250,000 clones listed, about 85% are singletons. Sequencing used PBMCs. The origin of the receptors is a human donor in good health.

The gene calls are TRBV7-9 and TRBJ2-7; the match to TRBD1 covers 7 bases. The V gene's germline CDR1 is SEHNR and CDR2 FQNEAQ (reference sequence). CDR3 length: 15 residues. After removal of 4 bases from V and 6 bases from J, the junction contained 12 bases not matched to a gene. CDR3 nucleotide sequence: TGTGCCAGCAGCTACCCCGGGACAGTAATCGGCGAGCAGTACTTC. Protein sequence: CASSYPGTVIGEQYF.

The chain has TRBV15 and TRBJ2-1; 9 nucleotides line up with TRBD1. This CDR3 has 13 residues. From germline, CDR1 is LNHNV and CDR2 YYDKDF (reference sequence). V was pared by 3 bases and J by 15 bases, with 9 bases of the junction left unmatched. The CDR3 coding sequence is TGTGCCACCAGCAGGGTCGATACAGGGGGCGGGTTCTTC. It encodes CATSRVDTGGGFF.

The gene calls are TRBV7-3 and TRBJ2-6, with 8 bases aligning to TRBD1. Trimming took 1 base from V and 3 from J; bases not matched to a gene: 8. Germline lookup yields CDR1 SGHTA and CDR2 FQGTGA. The CDR3 is made up of 18 amino acids. CDR3 bases: TGTGCCAGCAGCTTAAGGGCAGGGGGCGCTTATGGGGCCAACGTCCTGACTTTC. It specifies CASSLRAGGAYGANVLTF. Variable domain in full (rest from reference TRBV7-3 and TRBJ2-6): GAGVSQTPSNKVTEKGKYVELRCDPISGHTALYWYRQSLGQGPEFLIYFQGTGAADDSGLPNDRFFAVRPEGSVSTLKIQRTERGDSAVYLCASSLRAGGAYGANVLTFGAGSRLTVL.

The chain employs TRBV4-1 and TRBJ2-7, with 11 bases matching TRBD1. There are 16 residues in the CDR3. J gave up 2 bases and V 4 bases, and 7 bases lay outside the gene matches. CDR1 is MGHRA and CDR2 is YSYEKL in the germline V gene. CDR3 nucleotides: TGCGCCAGCAGCCTATCCTCGGGACAGGGGGCCTACGAGCAGTACTTC. The encoded protein is CASSLSSGQGAYEQYF.

This chain joins TRBV10-3 and TRBJ2-7; D might be TRBD1 (6 bases). The CDR3 has 13 amino acids. V was pared by 3 bases and J by 3 bases, with 9 bases between. Germline loops: CDR1 ENHRY, CDR2 SYGVKD. The CDR3 loop is CAISDGQFYEQYF. CDR3 DNA sequence: TGTGCCATCAGTGACGGACAGTTCTACGAGCAGTACTTC.

The chain couples TRBV9 to TRBJ2-3, with D maybe TRBD2 (6 bases). The CDR3 consists of 14 residues. V shed 0 bases and J shed 6 bases, with 11 bases lying between them. CDR1 and CDR2 (germline): SGDLS, YYNGEE. CDR3 in amino acids: CASSVAIGGDTQYF. The CDR3 DNA is TGTGCCAGCAGCGTAGCGATTGGGGGGGATACGCAGTATTTT.

The chain is built from TRBV28 and TRBJ2-5; D gene unclear. This CDR3 is 16 amino acids long. Germline V gene data show CDR1 as MDHEN and CDR2 as SYDVKM. The V and J ends lost 6 bases and 2 bases respectively, with 19 bases between them. The CDR3 protein is CASRPWQITKQETQYF. In DNA form, the CDR3 reads TGTGCCAGCAGGCCATGGCAGATCACCAAACAAGAGACCCAGTACTTC.

The rearrangement links TRBV13 to TRBJ2-5; D remains unclear. The J call may not be correct, given that the DNA end is closer to TRBJ2-7. This CDR3 spans 13 amino acids. The germline V gene encodes CDR1 PRHDT and CDR2 FYEKMQ (reference sequence). The CDR3 sequence is CASSSDSTHEQYF. CDR3 nucleotides: TGTGCCAGCAGCTCCGACTCAACCCACGAGCAGTACTTC.

This clone was counted once. The chain has TRBV25-1 and TRBJ2-6, with 9 bases fitting TRBD1. Germline V gives CDR1 MGHDK, CDR2 SYGVNS. CDR3 length equals 15 residues. The V segment lost 8 bases and the J segment 2 bases; nucleotides outside the gene matches: 4. CDR3 sequence: CASGTGMTGANVLTF. Here the CDR3 DNA reads TGTGCCAGCGGGACAGGGATGACTGGGGCCAACGTCCTGACTTTC.

This clone is a singleton in its sample. J is TRBJ2-5 and V is TRBV4-1; D is unclear. The V end was cut by 1 base, the J end by 7 bases, with 13 bases between. Germline-derived CDR1 and CDR2 are MGHRA and YSYEKL. The CDR3 consists of 14 residues. DNA of the CDR3: TGCGCCAGCAGCCAAGCCCCCCTAGTGGGGACCCAGTACTTC. Protein sequence: CASSQAPLVGTQYF.

The chain combines TRBV11-1 with TRBJ2-3; 9 bases line up with TRBD1. Germline CDR1 and CDR2: SGHAT and FQDESV (reference sequence). J was trimmed by 2 bases and V by 4 bases; bases with no gene match: 7. This CDR3 spans 16 amino acids. In DNA form, the CDR3 reads TGTGCCAGCAGCTACTCCGGGACAGGGTTCACAGATACGCAGTATTTT. This gives the protein CASSYSGTGFTDTQYF. Full variable domain (missing parts from reference TRBV11-1 and TRBJ2-3): EAEVAQSPRYKITEKSQAVAFWCDPISGHATLYWYRQILGQGPELLVQFQDESVVDDSQLPKDRFSAERLKGVDSTLKIQPAELGDSAMYLCASSYSGTGFTDTQYFGPGTRLTVL.

The V call is TRBV6-6, the J call TRBJ2-7, with TRBD2 matching over 7 bases. Trimming cost V 6 bases and J 0 bases; bases outside gene matches: 8. This CDR3 region has 15 residues. Germline CDR1 is MNHNY and CDR2 is SVGAGI (reference sequence). The CDR3 nucleotides read TGTGCCAGCAGCCAAAGCGGGGCCGCCTCCTACGAGCAGTACTTC. It codes for CASSQSGAASYEQYF.

The rearrangement links TRBV14 to TRBJ2-2; 7 bases map to TRBD2. This CDR3 region has 14 residues. V was pared by 1 base and J by 4 bases, with 0 bases of the junction left unmatched. CDR1 SGHDN and CDR2 FVKESK come from the germline V gene. CDR3 nucleotide sequence: TGTGCCAGCAGCCAAGGACTAGCCACCGGGGAGCTGTTTTTT. This codes for CASSQGLATGELFF.

This clone was picked up one time. The chain is built from TRBV25-1 and TRBJ2-1, with D perhaps TRBD1 (6 bases). V was pared by 2 bases and J by 1 base, with 12 bases between. The germline V gene encodes CDR1 MGHDK and CDR2 SYGVNS. CDR3 length: 16 residues. This CDR3 reads CASSERGTDSYNEQFF. The DNA of the CDR3 is TGTGCCAGCAGTGAAAGGGGGACGGATTCCTACAATGAGCAGTTCTTC. Looking up the rest from reference TRBV25-1 and TRBJ2-1 gives the full variable domain: EADIYQTPRYLVIGTGKKITLECSQTMGHDKMYWYQQDPGMELHLIHYSYGVNSTEKGDLSSESTVSRIRTEHFPLTLESARPSHTSQYLCASSERGTDSYNEQFFGPGTRLTVL.

The chain joins TRBV27 to TRBJ1-5, with 7 nucleotides matching TRBD1. The CDR3 is 17 residues long. Germline V CDR1 and CDR2: MNHEY, SMNVEV (reference sequence). The J segment lost 7 bases and the V segment lost 6 bases, leaving 18 bases of the junction unmatched. The CDR3 DNA is TGTGCCAGCAGCGCCGCCCAACAAGGGGGCCTCTGGCAGCCCCAGCATTTT. Amino acid sequence: CASSAAQQGGLWQPQHF.

The chain uses TRBV29-1 and TRBJ2-7; D may be TRBD1 (6 bases). The CDR3 covers 12 residues. Germline CDR1 reads SQVTM; CDR2 reads ANQGSEA. With 2 bases removed from V and 3 bases from J, the gap between germline ends came to 8 bases. Here the CDR3 DNA reads TGCAGCGTTGAACAGGACAGCTACGAGCAGTACTTC. Translating it yields CSVEQDSYEQYF.

The genes are TRBV7-9 and TRBJ1-5, with 11 bases identical to TRBD1. CDR1 and CDR2 (germline): SEHNR, FQNEAQ (reference sequence). Unmatched junction bases numbered 5, after V lost 4 bases and J lost 3 bases. The CDR3 has 16 amino acids. The CDR3 region has the DNA TGTGCCAGCAGCTGGGGACAGGGGGGGAACAATCAGCCCCAGCATTTT. This codes for CASSWGQGGNNQPQHF.

V and J are TRBV2 and TRBJ1-3; tentatively, D is TRBD1 (6 bases). The CDR3 totals 15 residues. The V end lost 4 bases, the J end lost 0 bases, and 10 bases lay between the germline ends. Germline CDR1 reads SNHLY; CDR2 reads FYNNEI. The chain's CDR3 is CASSVDRSSGNTIYF. The CDR3 DNA sequence: TGTGCCAGCAGTGTCGACAGGAGCTCTGGAAACACCATATATTTT.

In DNA, the CDR3 is TGTGCCAGCAGTTACTTGTCTAGCGGGAGGCAGGAGACCCAGTACTTC. As protein: CASSYLSSGRQETQYF. The V and J genes are TRBV6-5 and TRBJ2-5; the match to TRBD2 covers 11 bases. The CDR3 runs to 16 residues. V dropped 1 base and J dropped 5; count of bases not matched to a gene: 6. The germline CDR1 and CDR2 sequences are MNHEY and SVGAGI.

The rearrangement uses TRBV2 and TRBJ2-5; 7 bases align to TRBD2. The CDR3 runs 14 residues. Germline-derived CDR1 and CDR2 are SNHLY and FYNNEI. With V trimmed by 5 bases and J by 4 bases, 7 bases remained unmatched. In nucleotides, the CDR3 is TGTGCCAGCAGTAGGGACCCGGGAGGAGAGACCCAGTACTTC. This encodes CASSRDPGGETQYF.

This clone was counted only a few times. The chain is built from TRBV5-4 and TRBJ2-3; D is undetermined. Germline V CDR1 and CDR2: SGHNT, YYREEE (reference sequence). With 0 bases removed from V and 0 bases from J, the gap between germline ends came to 8 bases. This CDR3 region has 15 residues. Written as DNA, the CDR3 is TGTGCCAGCAGCTTGGGTGCACAGAGCACAGATACGCAGTATTTT. Protein sequence: CASSLGAQSTDTQYF.

J is TRBJ2-3 and V is TRBV18; possibly TRBD2 for D (5 bases). The V and J ends lost 1 base and 5 bases respectively, with 13 bases between them. The germline CDR1 and CDR2 sequences are KGHSH and LQKENI. The CDR3 contains 15 residues. CDR3 in amino acids: CASSPRLALGDTQYF. The CDR3, as DNA: TGTGCCAGCTCACCACGGCTAGCCCTCGGAGATACGCAGTATTTT. The full variable domain, in which reference TRBV18 and TRBJ2-3 provide the parts outside the CDR3, is NAGVMQNPRHLVRRRGQEARLRCSPMKGHSHVYWYRQLPEEGLKFMVYLQKENIIDESGMPKERFSAEFPKEGPSILRIQQVVRGDSAAYFCASSPRLALGDTQYFGPGTRLTVL.

The V gene is TRBV7-6, the J gene TRBJ1-2; D perhaps matches TRBD1 (5 bases). Trimming stripped 1 base from V and 7 bases from J, with 19 bases between. The germline V gene has CDR1 SGHVS and CDR2 FNYEAQ. This CDR3 contains 16 residues. For the CDR3, the DNA is TGTGCCAGCAGCTTAGGGCAGGGAAGGAGTCTAGGTGGCTACACCTTC. Protein sequence: CASSLGQGRSLGGYTF.

The chain combines TRBV28 with TRBJ2-7; 12 bases fit TRBD2. This CDR3 has 16 amino acids. V was pared by 5 bases and J by 3 bases, with 8 bases of the junction left unmatched. Germline V gives CDR1 MDHEN, CDR2 SYDVKM. The CDR3 sequence is CASSAYPSGRDYEQYF. Here the CDR3 DNA reads TGTGCCAGCAGTGCCTACCCTAGCGGGAGGGACTACGAGCAGTACTTC.

This chain connects TRBV12-5 to TRBJ2-5; the D gene is possibly TRBD2 (6 bases). Trimming removed 0 bases from V and 5 bases from J, with 16 bases in between. This CDR3 has 16 residues. Germline values: CDR1 LGHNT, CDR2 FRNRAP. CDR3 DNA sequence: TGTGCTAGTGGTTTGGTAAAGGATCGGGAGCGGGAGACCCAGTACTTC. It encodes CASGLVKDRERETQYF.

V gene TRBV5-1 combines with J gene TRBJ1-2; 8 bases are a match to TRBD1. The ends lost 0 bases at V and 10 bases at J; junction bases unmatched: 2. The CDR3 sequence is 12 residues long. CDR1 is SGHRS and CDR2 is YFSETQ in the germline V gene. CDR3 coding DNA: TGCGCCAGCAGCTTGGAGGACAGGGCCTACACCTTC. Protein sequence: CASSLEDRAYTF.

The chain is built from TRBV2 and TRBJ2-3; 10 nucleotides match TRBD1. The CDR3 has 15 residues. Germline V lookup: CDR1 SNHLY, CDR2 FYNNEI. V shed 4 bases, J shed 2 bases, and the junction held 3 bases outside the gene matches. The CDR3 DNA reads as TGTGCCAGCAGTGGACAGGGGGCTTACACAGATACGCAGTATTTT. Protein product: CASSGQGAYTDTQYF. Drawing the rest from reference TRBV2 and TRBJ2-3, the complete variable domain is EPEVTQTPSHQVTQMGQEVILRCVPISNHLYFYWYRQILGQKVEFLVSFYNNEISEKSEIFDDQFSVERPDGSNFTLKIRSTKLEDSAMYFCASSGQGAYTDTQYFGPGTRLTVL.

The gene calls are TRBV5-8 and TRBJ2-1, with 8 bases that match TRBD2. Germline assignment: CDR1 SGHTS and CDR2 YDEGEE. With 0 bases clipped from V and 2 bases from J, the junction kept 1 base outside the gene matches. The CDR3 sequence is 15 residues long. The CDR3 loop reads CASSLAGRAYNEQFF. The DNA for the CDR3 is TGTGCCAGCAGCTTGGCCGGGAGGGCCTACAATGAGCAGTTCTTC.